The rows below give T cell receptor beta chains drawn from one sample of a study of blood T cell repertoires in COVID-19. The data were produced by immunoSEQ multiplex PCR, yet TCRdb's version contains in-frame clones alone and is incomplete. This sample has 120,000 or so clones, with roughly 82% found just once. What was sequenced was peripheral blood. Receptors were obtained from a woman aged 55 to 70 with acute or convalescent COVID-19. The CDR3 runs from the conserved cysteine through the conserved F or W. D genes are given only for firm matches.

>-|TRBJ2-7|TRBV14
TGTGCCAGCAGCATTCGGGGGGCACTCGAGCAGTACTTC
CASSIRGALEQYF
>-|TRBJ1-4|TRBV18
TGTGCCAGCTCACCCTTAGCGGGGAGTGGACCGGAAAAACTGTTTTTT
CASSPLAGSGPEKLFF
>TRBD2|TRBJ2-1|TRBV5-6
TGTGCCAGCAGCAGTAACCCTAGCGGGGGATACAATGAGCAGTTCTTC
CASSSNPSGGYNEQFF
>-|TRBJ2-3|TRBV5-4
TGTGCCAGCAGCTCTCTCAGGGGAGAAGATACGCAGTATTTT
CASSSLRGEDTQYF
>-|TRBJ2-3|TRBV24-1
TGTGCCACCAGTGACTCCTTTTCCGATACGCAGTATTTT
CATSDSFSDTQYF
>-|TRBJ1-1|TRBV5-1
TGCGCCAGCAGCTTGCTGGAGGCTCGAAAAACTGAAGCTTTCTTT
CASSLLEARKTEAFF
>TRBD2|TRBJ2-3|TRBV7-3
TGTGCCAGCAGCTTTACTAGCGGGGGGGTAAATACGCAGTATTTT
CASSFTSGGVNTQYF
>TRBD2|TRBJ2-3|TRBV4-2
TGTGCCAGCAGCCAAGATTTACTAGCGGGGGAGCTAAGCACAGATACGCAGTATTTT
CASSQDLLAGELSTDTQYF
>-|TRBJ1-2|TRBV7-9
TGTGCCAGCAGCTCTGAGAGAGAGGCGCCAAACTATGGCTACACCTTC
CASSSEREAPNYGYTF
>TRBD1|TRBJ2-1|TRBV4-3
TGCGCCAGCAGCCAAGGAACAGGGGGAATCTACAATGAGCAGTTCTTC
CASSQGTGGIYNEQFF